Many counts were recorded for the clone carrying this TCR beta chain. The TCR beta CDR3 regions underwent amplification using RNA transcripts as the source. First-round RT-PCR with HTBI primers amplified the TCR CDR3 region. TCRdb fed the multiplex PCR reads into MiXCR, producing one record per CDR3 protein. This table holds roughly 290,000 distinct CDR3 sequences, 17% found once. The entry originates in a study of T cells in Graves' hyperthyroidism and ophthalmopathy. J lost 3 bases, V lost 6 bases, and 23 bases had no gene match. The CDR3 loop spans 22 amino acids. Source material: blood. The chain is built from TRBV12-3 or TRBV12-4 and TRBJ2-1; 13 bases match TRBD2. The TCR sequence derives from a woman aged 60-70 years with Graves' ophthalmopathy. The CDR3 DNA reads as TGTGCCAGCAGACCAATTAGAACGACTAGCGGGAGGACCAAGTTCTACTACAATGAGCAGTTCTTC. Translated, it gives CASRPIRTTSGRTKFYYNEQFF.